The 14 T cell receptor beta chains listed next were all sequenced from one sample in a study of shared clonotypes between healthy human individuals. TCRdb's table, derived via immunoSEQ multiplex PCR, lists solely in-frame clones and lacks some. This sample carries approximately 1,000,000 clones, around 77% of them seen once, and the ten largest clones take about 0.94%. Sequencing was performed on memory CD4+ T cells from PBMCs. Documented subset: CD45RA-negative fraction. The receptors were gathered from a man younger than 35 in good health. Some clones in this sample may be carry-over from other donors' samples.

To note about this clone: The same CDR3 can be traced to other DNA sequences in this sample. The chain uses TRBV6-5 and TRBJ1-2; TRBD1 is a possible D gene (5 bases). This CDR3 has 14 residues. V lost 0 bases and J lost 4, with 9 bases in between. Germline-derived CDR1 and CDR2 are MNHEY and SVGAGI. The CDR3 region is CASSYSGQSYGYTF. In nucleotides, the CDR3 is TGTGCCAGCAGTTACTCGGGGCAGAGCTATGGCTACACCTTC.

The V gene is TRBV2, the J gene TRBJ2-7; D unresolved. V was cut by 3 bases and J by 0 bases, with 6 bases left in between. Per germline, CDR1 SNHLY and CDR2 FYNNEI. The CDR3 extends over 13 amino acids. In DNA form, the CDR3 reads TGTGCCAGCAGTGAGGCCAACTCCTACGAGCAGTACTTC. Translation gives CASSEANSYEQYF.

The chain couples TRBV5-1 to TRBJ2-7, with D uncertain. The CDR3 is 15 amino acids. Trimming stripped 0 bases from V and 0 bases from J, with 10 bases between. Per germline, CDR1 SGHRS and CDR2 YFSETQ. Here the CDR3 reads CASSLALHSSYEQYF. The DNA of the CDR3 is TGCGCCAGCAGCTTGGCTCTCCATAGCTCCTACGAGCAGTACTTC. The full variable domain, completed using reference TRBV5-1 and TRBJ2-7, is KAGVTQTPRYLIKTRGQQVTLSCSPISGHRSVSWYQQTPGQGLQFLFEYFSETQRNKGNFPGRFSGRQFSNSRSEMNVSTLELGDSALYLCASSLALHSSYEQYFGPGTRLTVT.

V gene TRBV7-2 combines with J gene TRBJ2-1, with TRBD2 identical over 8 bases. J gave up 3 bases and V 4 bases, and 5 bases lay outside the gene matches. In germline, CDR1 is SGHTA, CDR2 FQGNSA. The CDR3 length is 15 residues. CDR3 loop: CASSSAGTSYNEQFF. Here the CDR3 DNA reads TGTGCCAGCAGCTCGGCCGGGACTAGCTACAATGAGCAGTTCTTC.

This sequence joins TRBV29-1 and TRBJ2-6, with D unresolved. The CDR3 runs to 14 residues. Trimming cost V 7 bases and J 1 base, with 11 bases left between them. From germline, CDR1 is SQVTM and CDR2 ANQGSEA. Written as DNA, the CDR3 is TGCAGCGGCTTGGAAGGGTCTGGGGCCAACGTCCTGACTTTC. Translating gives CSGLEGSGANVLTF.

The genes are TRBV7-6 and TRBJ1-3; 8 bases are shared with TRBD1. The CDR3 is 16 residues long. Germline CDR1 SGHVS, CDR2 FNYEAQ. The J segment lost 2 bases and the V segment lost 5 bases, leaving 8 bases of the junction unmatched. The CDR3 coding sequence is TGTGCCAGCAGCCCGACAGGGGCGGGAGCTGGAAACACCATATATTTT. Translating gives CASSPTGAGAGNTIYF.

The chain uses TRBV27 and TRBJ1-5, with D possibly being TRBD1 (5 bases). The CDR3 contains 15 residues. V was clipped by 2 bases and J by 5 bases, with 13 bases between them. Germline CDR1 is MNHEY and CDR2 is SMNVEV (reference sequence). The CDR3: CASSLRRGGDQPQHF. CDR3 DNA sequence: TGTGCCAGCAGTTTACGAAGGGGTGGAGATCAGCCCCAGCATTTT.

Comment on this clone: This sample includes further DNA sequences coding for the same CDR3. The chain recombines TRBV30 with TRBJ2-7; 7 bases fit TRBD2. Trimming at V came to 3 bases and at J to 4 bases, leaving 6 bases not matched to a gene. The CDR3 runs 13 residues. Germline lookup yields CDR1 GTSNPN and CDR2 SVGIG (reference sequence). For the CDR3, the DNA is TGTGCCTGGAGCCCGGGGGGTTCTTACGAGCAGTACTTC. Translated: CAWSPGGSYEQYF. Filled out from reference TRBV30 and TRBJ2-7, the complete variable domain reads SQTIHQWPATLVQPVGSPLSLECTVEGTSNPNLYWYRQAAGRGLQLLFYSVGIGQISSEVPQNLSASRPQDRQFILSSKKLLLSDSGFYLCAWSPGGSYEQYFGPGTRLTVT.

The V call is TRBV27, the J call TRBJ2-2; D call uncertain. The CDR3 covers 15 residues. The germline gives CDR1 MNHEY, CDR2 SMNVEV (reference sequence). Trimming took 6 bases from V and 4 from J, leaving 15 bases between them. The CDR3 protein is CASSNLDGFTGELFF. The CDR3 region has the DNA TGTGCCAGCAGCAATCTGGACGGATTCACCGGGGAGCTGTTTTTT.

V gene TRBV2 combines with J gene TRBJ1-1, with TRBD1 matching over 8 bases. The CDR3 has 13 amino acids. Germline V gives CDR1 SNHLY, CDR2 FYNNEI. The ends lost 6 bases at V and 4 bases at J; junction bases unmatched: 4. DNA for the CDR3: TGTGCCAGCAGGGGACAGGTGATCACTGAAGCTTTCTTT. Translation: CASRGQVITEAFF.

The rearrangement links TRBV5-8 to TRBJ1-2; 7 bases fit TRBD1. Trimming at V came to 4 bases and at J to 2 bases, leaving 5 bases not matched to a gene. The CDR3 extends over 14 amino acids. Germline V CDR1 and CDR2: SGHTS, YDEGEE. CDR3 sequence: CASSGEDRNYGYTF. The CDR3 bases are TGTGCCAGCAGCGGGGAGGACAGGAACTATGGCTACACCTTC. The full variable domain, completed using reference TRBV5-8 and TRBJ1-2, is EAGVTQSPTHLIKTRGQQATLRCSPISGHTSVYWYQQALGLGLQFLLWYDEGEERNRGNFPPRFSGRQFPNYSSELNVNALELEDSALYLCASSGEDRNYGYTFGSGTRLTVV.

The chain carries TRBV7-2 and TRBJ2-1; a weak D match, TRBD2 (6 bases). Trimming shortened V by 4 bases and J by 13 bases, and 17 bases separated the two germline ends. This CDR3 is 13 amino acids long. Germline CDR1 is SGHTA and CDR2 is FQGNSA. CDR3 sequence: CASSSGLPTHQFF. The CDR3 DNA follows: TGTGCCAGCAGCTCGGGACTTCCAACCCACCAGTTCTTC. The full variable domain, completed using reference TRBV7-2 and TRBJ2-1, is GAGVSQSPSNKVTEKGKDVELRCDPISGHTALYWYRQSLGQGLEFLIYFQGNSAPDKSGLPSDRFSAERTGGSVSTLTIQRTQQEDSAVYLCASSSGLPTHQFFGPGTRLTVL.

The CDR3 nucleotides read TGCGCCAGCAGCTTGGGCGGGGGTAACCAAGAGACCCAGTACTTC. Translation: CASSLGGGNQETQYF. V and J are TRBV5-1 and TRBJ2-5; 7 bases match TRBD2. The CDR3 loop spans 15 amino acids. Trimming took 0 bases from V and 0 from J; bases not matched to a gene: 2. Germline V gives CDR1 SGHRS, CDR2 YFSETQ.

This sequence joins TRBV15 and TRBJ2-7; the D gene could be TRBD1 or TRBD2 (5 bases each). Germline CDR1 is LNHNV and CDR2 is YYDKDF (reference sequence). CDR3 length equals 14 residues. Trimming shortened V by 0 bases and J by 5 bases, and 11 bases separated the two germline ends. As DNA, the CDR3 is TGTGCCACCAGCAGAGATCGGCAGGGAGACGAGCAGTACTTC. This encodes CATSRDRQGDEQYF.